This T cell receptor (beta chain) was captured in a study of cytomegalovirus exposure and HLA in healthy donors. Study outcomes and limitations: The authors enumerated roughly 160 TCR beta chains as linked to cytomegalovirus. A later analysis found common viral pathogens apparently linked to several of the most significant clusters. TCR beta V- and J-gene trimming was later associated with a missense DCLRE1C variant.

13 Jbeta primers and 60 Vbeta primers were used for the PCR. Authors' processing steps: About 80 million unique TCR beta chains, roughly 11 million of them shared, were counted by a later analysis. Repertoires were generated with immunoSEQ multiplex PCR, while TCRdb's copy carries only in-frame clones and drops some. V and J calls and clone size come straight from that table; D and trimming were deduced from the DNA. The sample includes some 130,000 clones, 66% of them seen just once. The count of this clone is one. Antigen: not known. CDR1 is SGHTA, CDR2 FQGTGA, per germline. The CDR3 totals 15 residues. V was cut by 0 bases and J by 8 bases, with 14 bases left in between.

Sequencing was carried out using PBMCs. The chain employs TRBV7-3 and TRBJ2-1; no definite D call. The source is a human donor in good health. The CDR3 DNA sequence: TGTGCCAGCAGCTTAACGTCAGTGGGCAAGTATGAGCAGTTCTTC. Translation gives CASSLTSVGKYEQFF.